A single sample is the source of the 21 T cell receptor beta chains below, sequenced in a study of T cell responses to AZD1222 COVID-19 vaccine. Profiled with immunoSEQ multiplex PCR; TCRdb holds only in-frame clones, not every one. Among about 120,000 clones listed, 70% to 90% were seen once. The sample in question was peripheral blood, obtained on day 0 of AZD1222 vaccination. Receptors originate from an adult in good health.

The chain couples TRBV11-2 to TRBJ1-2; no definite D call. CDR3 length equals 15 residues. The V gene lost 8 bases and the J gene lost 7 bases, with 23 bases spanning the gap. Germline assignment: CDR1 SGHAT and CDR2 FQNNGV. Here the CDR3 DNA reads TGTGCCAGCGACCCGGTTGGGCAGTTCACCCCTGGCTACACCTTC. This codes for CASDPVGQFTPGYTF.

This chain connects TRBV7-3 to TRBJ2-1, with 9 bases identical to TRBD1. The length of the CDR3 is 15 residues. The V gene's germline CDR1 is SGHTA and CDR2 FQGTGA. The ends lost 5 bases at V and 4 bases at J; junction bases unmatched: 6. CDR3 in amino acids: CASSEGQGRYNEQFF. The DNA for the CDR3 is TGTGCCAGCAGCGAAGGACAGGGGAGATACAATGAGCAGTTCTTC.

V usage is TRBV19 and J usage is TRBJ1-1; D is possibly TRBD1 (5 bases). CDR1 is LNHDA, CDR2 SQIVND, per germline (reference sequence). The CDR3 covers 12 residues. V lost 4 bases to trimming and J lost 10 bases, with 13 bases between them. For the CDR3, the DNA is TGTGCCAGTAGTACCTCAGCGGGGGGAGCTTTCTTT. Encoded protein: CASSTSAGGAFF.

The V gene is TRBV27, the J gene TRBJ1-1; 7 bases are a match to TRBD1. This CDR3 comprises 16 residues. Germline CDR1 and CDR2: MNHEY and SMNVEV (reference sequence). V lost 8 bases to trimming and J lost 1 base; unmatched junction nucleotides: 13. DNA for the CDR3: TGTGCCAGCGGATCATGGATACACAGGGGGAACACTGAAGCTTTCTTT. This gives the protein CASGSWIHRGNTEAFF.

V gene TRBV14 combines with J gene TRBJ2-7; 13 nucleotides match TRBD2. With V trimmed by 4 bases and J by 5 bases, 5 bases remained unmatched. In germline, CDR1 is SGHDN, CDR2 FVKESK. The CDR3 loop spans 15 amino acids. The CDR3 is CASSRRTSGSHEQYF. CDR3 nucleotide sequence: TGTGCCAGCAGCCGGCGGACTAGCGGGAGTCACGAGCAGTACTTC.

This clone came up a few times. Other DNA sequences in this specimen translate into the identical CDR3. J is TRBJ2-2 and V is TRBV7-3; D possibly matches TRBD1 or TRBD2 (6 bases each). Trimming pared 5 bases from V and 0 bases from J, leaving 13 bases between. This CDR3 region has 16 residues. The V gene's germline CDR1 is SGHTA and CDR2 FQGTGA. The CDR3 bases are TGTGCCAGCAGCCCGTCCGGGGGCTCGAACACCGGGGAGCTGTTTTTT. As protein: CASSPSGGSNTGELFF.

The chain is built from TRBV12-3 or TRBV12-4 and TRBJ2-7, with D hard to call. This CDR3 region has 13 residues. Deletions cut 2 bases from V and 3 bases from J, with 8 bases between. This CDR3 reads CASSLIQNYEQYF. The CDR3 DNA is TGTGCCAGCAGTTTAATCCAGAACTACGAGCAGTACTTC.

This chain connects TRBV11-2 to TRBJ1-1, with TRBD1 as a possible D gene (5 bases). The CDR3 runs 13 residues. Trimming cost V 3 bases and J 5 bases, with 10 bases left between them. In germline, CDR1 is SGHAT, CDR2 FQNNGV. The CDR3 sequence: CASSLGEGTEAFF. CDR3 nucleotides: TGTGCCAGCAGCTTGGGGGAGGGGACTGAAGCTTTCTTT. The variable domain in full, completed from reference TRBV11-2 and TRBJ1-1, reads EAGVAQSPRYKIIEKRQSVAFWCNPISGHATLYWYQQILGQGPKLLIQFQNNGVVDDSQLPKDRFSAERLKGVDSTLKIQPAKLEDSAVYLCASSLGEGTEAFFGQGTRLTVV.

The rearrangement uses TRBV3-1 (or the pseudogene TRBV3-2) and TRBJ1-1, with D possibly being TRBD1 (6 bases). The V and J ends lost 3 bases and 1 base respectively, with 9 bases between them. This CDR3 is 14 amino acids long. CDR1 is LGHDT, CDR2 YNNKEL, per germline (reference sequence). CDR3: CASSQQGPNTEAFF. DNA for the CDR3: TGTGCCAGCAGCCAGCAGGGGCCGAACACTGAAGCTTTCTTT.

This clone turned up a few times. This sequence joins TRBV19 and TRBJ2-7, with TRBD2 matching over 9 bases. Germline-derived CDR1 and CDR2 are LNHDA and SQIVND (reference sequence). The length of the CDR3 is 14 residues. J gave up 0 bases and V 6 bases, and 3 bases lay outside the gene matches. CDR3 region: CASSLTSGSYEQYF. The CDR3 region has the DNA TGTGCCAGTAGCCTGACTAGCGGCTCCTACGAGCAGTACTTC.

The chain couples TRBV18 to TRBJ2-7; 9 bases agree with TRBD1. This CDR3 region has 16 residues. The germline V gene has CDR1 KGHSH and CDR2 LQKENI. J gave up 3 bases and V 2 bases, and 8 bases lay outside the gene matches. CDR3 region: CASSPGDRALYYEQYF. DNA of the CDR3: TGTGCCAGCTCACCAGGGGACAGGGCCCTCTACTACGAGCAGTACTTC.

The count of this clone is one. The chain joins TRBV11-3 to TRBJ2-1; 14 nucleotides match TRBD2. The CDR3 extends over 16 amino acids. CDR1 and CDR2 from the germline V gene are SGHNT and YENEEA. V lost 4 bases to trimming and J lost 7 bases; unmatched junction nucleotides: 6. The CDR3 sequence: CASSSGLAGGGNEQFF. CDR3 DNA: TGTGCCAGCAGCTCTGGACTAGCGGGGGGTGGTAATGAGCAGTTCTTC.

The chain recombines TRBV29-1 with TRBJ1-5; 9 positions match TRBD1. Germline CDR1 and CDR2: SQVTM and ANQGSEA. V lost 7 bases and J lost 2; bases outside the gene matches: 12. CDR3 length: 16 amino acids. CDR3 sequence reads: CSDRDREFSGNQPQHF. The CDR3 bases are TGCAGCGACCGGGACAGGGAGTTCTCTGGCAATCAGCCCCAGCATTTT.

The chain joins TRBV25-1 to TRBJ2-3, with D possibly being TRBD2 (6 bases). The germline V and J ends were trimmed by 1 base and 0 bases, with 14 bases remaining between them. Germline CDR1 is MGHDK and CDR2 is SYGVNS. This CDR3 has 17 residues. CDR3 region: CASSEWYLGTSTDTQYF. In DNA, the CDR3 is TGTGCCAGCAGTGAATGGTACCTAGGGACTAGCACAGATACGCAGTATTTT.

DNA for the CDR3: TGCGCCAGCAGCTTGTGGGAAGCCGGGACTGACGATGAGCAGTTCTTC. It encodes CASSLWEAGTDDEQFF. The chain uses TRBV5-1 and TRBJ2-1, with a possible D match to TRBD2 (6 bases). Germline values: CDR1 SGHRS, CDR2 YFSETQ. V lost 1 base to trimming and J lost 8 bases, with 19 bases between them. This CDR3 has 16 amino acids.

The chain recombines TRBV7-6 with TRBJ2-5; tentatively, D is TRBD1 or TRBD2 (5 bases each). Trimming cost V 7 bases and J 5 bases, with 17 bases left between them. CDR3 length equals 14 residues. Germline CDR1 is SGHVS and CDR2 is FNYEAQ. CDR3 sequence reads: CASNPGLAPETQYF. The CDR3 DNA reads TGTGCCAGCAACCCGGGGCTAGCACCGGAGACCCAGTACTTC.

This chain joins TRBV3-1 (or the pseudogene TRBV3-2) and TRBJ2-7, with no clear D. From germline, CDR1 is LGHDT and CDR2 YNNKEL (reference sequence). This CDR3 has 11 amino acids. V dropped 8 bases and J dropped 3 bases, with 8 bases sitting between them. The CDR3 spells CASALGYEQYF. As DNA, the CDR3 is TGTGCCAGCGCCCTCGGCTACGAGCAGTACTTC.

This chain uses TRBV18 with TRBJ1-1, with D unclear. The V end was cut by 2 bases, the J end by 1 base, with 11 bases between. In germline, CDR1 is KGHSH, CDR2 LQKENI. This CDR3 is built from 15 residues. This CDR3 is CASSPEKRGNTEAFF. The CDR3 region has the DNA TGTGCCAGCTCACCAGAGAAAAGAGGGAACACTGAAGCTTTCTTT.

The V call is TRBV12-3 or TRBV12-4, the J call TRBJ2-7; D remains unclear. This CDR3 region has 12 residues. V was shortened by 2 bases and J by 0 bases, with 2 bases between the two germline ends. CDR3 in DNA: TGTGCCAGCAGTTTATTCTCCTACGAGCAGTACTTC. Amino acid sequence: CASSLFSYEQYF.

The chain has TRBV19 and TRBJ1-5; maybe TRBD1 (5 bases). V was shortened by 9 bases and J by 1 base, with 7 bases between the two germline ends. This CDR3 has 12 residues. The germline gives CDR1 LNHDA, CDR2 SQIVND (reference sequence). CDR3 DNA sequence: TGTGCCAGCAGGGAAAGCAATCAGCCCCAGCATTTT. Amino acids: CASRESNQPQHF. The complete variable domain, with remaining parts taken from reference TRBV19 and TRBJ1-5, reads DGGITQSPKYLFRKEGQNVTLSCEQNLNHDAMYWYRQDPGQGLRLIYYSQIVNDFQKGDIAEGYSVSREKKESFPLTVTSAQKNPTAFYLCASRESNQPQHFGDGTRLSIL.

The chain links TRBV5-4 to TRBJ2-2, with D perhaps matching TRBD2 (5 bases). The germline V gene has CDR1 SGHNT and CDR2 YYREEE (reference sequence). V was clipped by 0 bases and J by 7 bases, with 13 bases between them. CDR3 length: 15 residues. CDR3 DNA: TGTGCCAGCAGCTTGGTTCTGGGAGTGGGCGGGGAGCTGTTTTTT. This sequence encodes CASSLVLGVGGELFF.